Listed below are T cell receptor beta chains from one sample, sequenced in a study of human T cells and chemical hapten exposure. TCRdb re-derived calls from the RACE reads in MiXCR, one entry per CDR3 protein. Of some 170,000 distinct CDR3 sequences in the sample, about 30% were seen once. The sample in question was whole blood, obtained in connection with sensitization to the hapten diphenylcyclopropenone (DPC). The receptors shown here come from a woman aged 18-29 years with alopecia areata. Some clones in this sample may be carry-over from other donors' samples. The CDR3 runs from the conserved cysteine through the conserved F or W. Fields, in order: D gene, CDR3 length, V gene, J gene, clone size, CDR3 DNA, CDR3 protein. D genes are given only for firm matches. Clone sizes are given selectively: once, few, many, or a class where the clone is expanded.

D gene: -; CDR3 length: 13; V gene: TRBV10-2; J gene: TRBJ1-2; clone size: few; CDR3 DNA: TGCGCCAGCAGTGAGAGGGGTAAAGGTGGCTACACCTTC; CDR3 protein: CASSERGKGGYTF
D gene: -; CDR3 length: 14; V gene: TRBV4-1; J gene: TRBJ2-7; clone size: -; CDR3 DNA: TGCGCCAGCAGCCAAGATTGGGGAGCACGCGAGCAGTACTTC; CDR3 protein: CASSQDWGAREQYF
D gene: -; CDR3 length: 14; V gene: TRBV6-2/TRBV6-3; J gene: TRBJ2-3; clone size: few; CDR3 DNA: TGTGCCAGCAGTTTCGGACCCCCCACAGATACGCAGTATTTT; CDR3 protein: CASSFGPPTDTQYF
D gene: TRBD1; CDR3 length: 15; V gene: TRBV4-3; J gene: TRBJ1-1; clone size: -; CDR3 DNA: TGCGCCAGCAGCCAACAATCCGGGACAGGTCTAGAAGCTTTCTTT; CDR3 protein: CASSQQSGTGLEAFF
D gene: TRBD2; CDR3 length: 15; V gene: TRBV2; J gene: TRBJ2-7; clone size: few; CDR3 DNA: TGTGCCAGCAGACCAGGACTAGCGGGAGCCTACGAGCAGTACTTC; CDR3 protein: CASRPGLAGAYEQYF
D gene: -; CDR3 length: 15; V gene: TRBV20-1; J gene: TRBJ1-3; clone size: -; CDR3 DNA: TGCAGTGCCAGGAGAGGCCAGAGCTCTGGAAACACCATATATTTT; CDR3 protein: CSARRGQSSGNTIYF
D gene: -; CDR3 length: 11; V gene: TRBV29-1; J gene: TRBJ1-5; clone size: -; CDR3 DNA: TGCAGCCGAAAGCAGGTTCAGCCCCAGCATTTT; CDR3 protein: CSRKQVQPQHF
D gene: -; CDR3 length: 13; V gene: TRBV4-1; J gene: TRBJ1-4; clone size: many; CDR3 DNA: TGCGCCAGCAGCCACCTCTCAAATGAAAAACTGTTTTTT; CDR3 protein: CASSHLSNEKLFF
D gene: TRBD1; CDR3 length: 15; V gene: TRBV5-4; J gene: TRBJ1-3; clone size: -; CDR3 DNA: TGTGCCAGCAGCTTCCGGGACAGGGGTCGAAACACCATATATTTT; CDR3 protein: CASSFRDRGRNTIYF
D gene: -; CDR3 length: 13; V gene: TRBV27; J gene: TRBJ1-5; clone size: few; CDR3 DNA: TGTGCCAGCAGTTTCGGGACCTATCAGCCCCAGCATTTT; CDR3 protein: CASSFGTYQPQHF
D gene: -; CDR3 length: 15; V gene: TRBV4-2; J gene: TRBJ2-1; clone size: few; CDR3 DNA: TGTGCCAGCAGCCAAGCGGGAGTTCTCTACAATGAGCAGTTCTTC; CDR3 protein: CASSQAGVLYNEQFF
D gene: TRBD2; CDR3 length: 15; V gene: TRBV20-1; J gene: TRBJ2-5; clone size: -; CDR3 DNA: TGCAGTGCTAGAGGGGCGGGAGCGGGGAAAGAGACCCAGTACTTC; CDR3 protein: CSARGAGAGKETQYF
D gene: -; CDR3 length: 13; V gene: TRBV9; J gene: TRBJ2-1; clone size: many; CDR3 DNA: TGTGCCAGCAGCGTAGACAATTTCAATGAGCAGTTCTTC; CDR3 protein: CASSVDNFNEQFF
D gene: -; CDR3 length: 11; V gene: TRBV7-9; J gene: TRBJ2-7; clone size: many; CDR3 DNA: TGCGCCAGCAGCCCCGGCTACGAGCAGTACTTC; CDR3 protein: CASSPGYEQYF
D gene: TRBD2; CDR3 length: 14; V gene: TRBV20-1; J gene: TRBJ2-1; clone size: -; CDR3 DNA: TGCAGTGCTAGAACTAGCGGGAGCTACAATGAGCAGTTCTTC; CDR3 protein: CSARTSGSYNEQFF
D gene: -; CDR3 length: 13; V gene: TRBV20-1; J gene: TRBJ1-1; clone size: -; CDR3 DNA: TGCAGTCCCGAAGGGGGGTGGAACACTGAAGCTTTCTTT; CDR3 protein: CSPEGGWNTEAFF
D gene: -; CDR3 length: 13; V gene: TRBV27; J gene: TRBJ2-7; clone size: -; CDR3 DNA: TGTGCCAGCAGTGATAACAGCGGAGACGAGCAGTACTTC; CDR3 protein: CASSDNSGDEQYF
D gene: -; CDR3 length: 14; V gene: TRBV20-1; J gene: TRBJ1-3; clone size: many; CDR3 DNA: TGCAGTGCCCGGTCGTCCATCTCTGGAAACACCATATATTTT; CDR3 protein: CSARSSISGNTIYF
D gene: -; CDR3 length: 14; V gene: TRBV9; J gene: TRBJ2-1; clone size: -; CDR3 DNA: TGTGCCAGCACCAAAAGTAGCGAAAGCAATGAGCAGTTCTTC; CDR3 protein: CASTKSSESNEQFF
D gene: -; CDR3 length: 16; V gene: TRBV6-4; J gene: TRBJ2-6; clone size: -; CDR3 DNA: TGTGCCAGCAGTGAGACCAGGGCAAGTGGGGCCAACGTCCTGACTTTC; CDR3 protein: CASSETRASGANVLTF
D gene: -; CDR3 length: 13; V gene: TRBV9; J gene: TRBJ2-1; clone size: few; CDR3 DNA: TGTGCCAGCAGCACCGTGGGGTCGGGTGAGCAGTTCTTC; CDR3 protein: CASSTVGSGEQFF
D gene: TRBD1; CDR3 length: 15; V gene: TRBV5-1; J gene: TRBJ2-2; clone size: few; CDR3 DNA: TGCGCCAGCAGCAATGGGACAGGGGCCGCCGGGGAGCTGTTTTTT; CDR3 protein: CASSNGTGAAGELFF
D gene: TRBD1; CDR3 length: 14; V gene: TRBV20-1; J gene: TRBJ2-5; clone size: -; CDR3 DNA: TGCAGTGCTCAGGGACAGGGGTACCAAGAGACCCAGTACTTC; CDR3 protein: CSAQGQGYQETQYF
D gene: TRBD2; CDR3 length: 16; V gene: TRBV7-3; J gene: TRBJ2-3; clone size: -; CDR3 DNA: TGTGCCAGCAGCATGACTAGCGGGAAGGGTACAGATACGCAGTATTTT; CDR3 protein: CASSMTSGKGTDTQYF
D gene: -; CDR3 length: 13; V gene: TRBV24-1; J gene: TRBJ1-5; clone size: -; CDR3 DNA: TGTGCCACCAGTTCAGGGGTGAATCAGCCCCAGCATTTT; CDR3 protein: CATSSGVNQPQHF
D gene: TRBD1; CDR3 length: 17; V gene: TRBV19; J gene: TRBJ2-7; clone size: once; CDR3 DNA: TGTGCCAGTAGTATTCTCGTTTCCGGGACAGGGGTGAGAGAGCAGTACTTC; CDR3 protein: CASSILVSGTGVREQYF
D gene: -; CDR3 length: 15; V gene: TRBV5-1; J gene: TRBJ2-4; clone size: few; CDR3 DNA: TGCGCCAGCAGCTTCGCGCGGGACAGAAAAAACATTCAGTACTTC; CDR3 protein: CASSFARDRKNIQYF
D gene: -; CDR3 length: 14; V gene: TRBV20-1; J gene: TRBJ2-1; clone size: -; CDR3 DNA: TGCAGTGCCCGCAGAGGGGACTCCTACAATGAGCAGTTCTTC; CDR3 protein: CSARRGDSYNEQFF
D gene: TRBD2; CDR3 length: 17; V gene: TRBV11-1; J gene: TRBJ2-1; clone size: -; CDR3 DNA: TGTGCCAGCAGCCGGGGAGGTTGGCGGGAGGTCTACAATGAGCAGTTCTTC; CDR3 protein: CASSRGGWREVYNEQFF
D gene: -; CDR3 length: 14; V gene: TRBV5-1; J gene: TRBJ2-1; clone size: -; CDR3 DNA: TGCGCCAGCAGCTTGGACGGAGCGGCCAATGAGCAGTTCTTC; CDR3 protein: CASSLDGAANEQFF
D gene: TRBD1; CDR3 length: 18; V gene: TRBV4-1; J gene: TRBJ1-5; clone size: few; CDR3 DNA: TGCGCCAGCAGCCATTCCCTTCTAAGGGGACAGACTAATCAGCCCCAGCATTTT; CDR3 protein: CASSHSLLRGQTNQPQHF
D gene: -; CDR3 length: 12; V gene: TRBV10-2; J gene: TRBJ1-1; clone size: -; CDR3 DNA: TGCGCCAGCAGTGAGGGGGGCAGCGAAGCTTTCTTT; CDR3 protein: CASSEGGSEAFF
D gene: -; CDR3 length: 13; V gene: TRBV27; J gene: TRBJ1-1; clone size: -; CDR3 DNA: TGTGCCAGCAGTGCCCCCCAGGGGACTGAAGCTTTCTTT; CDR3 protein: CASSAPQGTEAFF
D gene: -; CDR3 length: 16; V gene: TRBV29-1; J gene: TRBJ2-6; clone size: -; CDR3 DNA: TGCAGCGTTGAAGAGCACAGGGAATTTGGGGCCAACGTCCTGACTTTC; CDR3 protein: CSVEEHREFGANVLTF
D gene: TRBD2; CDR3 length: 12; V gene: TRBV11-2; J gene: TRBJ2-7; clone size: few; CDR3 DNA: TGTGCCAGCAGCGGGGGGGGTTACGAGCAGTACTTC; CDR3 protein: CASSGGGYEQYF
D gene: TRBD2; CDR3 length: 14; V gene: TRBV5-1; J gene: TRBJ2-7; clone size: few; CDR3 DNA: TGCGCCAGCAGCTTGGGTACTAGCGGGAACGAGCAGTACTTC; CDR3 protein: CASSLGTSGNEQYF
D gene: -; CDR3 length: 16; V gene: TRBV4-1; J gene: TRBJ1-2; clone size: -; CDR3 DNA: TGCGCCAGCAGCCAGACCCCGAAGGGTATTGGCTATGGCTACACCTTC; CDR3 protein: CASSQTPKGIGYGYTF
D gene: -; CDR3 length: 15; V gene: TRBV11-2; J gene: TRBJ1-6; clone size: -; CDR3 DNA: TGTGCCAGCAGCTTAGTGGGACTTTCGGTTTCACCCCTCCACTTT; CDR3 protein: CASSLVGLSVSPLHF
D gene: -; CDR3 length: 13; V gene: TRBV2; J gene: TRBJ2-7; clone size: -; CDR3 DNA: TGTGCCAGCAGGGAAGAGGACGGGTCTGAGCAGTACTTC; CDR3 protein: CASREEDGSEQYF
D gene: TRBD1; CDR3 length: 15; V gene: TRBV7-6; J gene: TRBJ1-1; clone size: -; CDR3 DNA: TGTGCCAGCAGCTTGCGGACAGGGCTCAACACTGAAGCTTTCTTT; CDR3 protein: CASSLRTGLNTEAFF
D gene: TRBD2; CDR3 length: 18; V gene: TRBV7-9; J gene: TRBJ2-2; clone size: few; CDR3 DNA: TGTGCCAGCAGCGCCAGGACTAGCGGGGCTATGAACACCGGGGAGCTGTTTTTT; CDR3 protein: CASSARTSGAMNTGELFF
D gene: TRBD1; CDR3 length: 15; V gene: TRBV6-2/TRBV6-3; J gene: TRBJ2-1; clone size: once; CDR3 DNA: TGTGCCAGCAGGCCGACAGGGTTCGGCTACAATGAGCAGTTCTTC; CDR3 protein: CASRPTGFGYNEQFF
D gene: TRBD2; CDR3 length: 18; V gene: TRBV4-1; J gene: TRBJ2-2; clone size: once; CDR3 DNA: TGCGCCAGCAGCCACCCCGGTAGCGGGAGCTCGAACACCGGGGAGCTGTTTTTT; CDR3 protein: CASSHPGSGSSNTGELFF
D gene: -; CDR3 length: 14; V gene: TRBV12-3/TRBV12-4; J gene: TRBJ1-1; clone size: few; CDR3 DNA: TGTGCCAGCAGTTATGGCAGGGGAAAAACTGAAGCTTTCTTT; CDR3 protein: CASSYGRGKTEAFF
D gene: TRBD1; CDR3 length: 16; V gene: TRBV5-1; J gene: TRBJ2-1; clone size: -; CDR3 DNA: TGCGCCAGCGCCCGGGGGACAGGTCCCTTGTACAATGAGCAGTTCTTC; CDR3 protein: CASARGTGPLYNEQFF
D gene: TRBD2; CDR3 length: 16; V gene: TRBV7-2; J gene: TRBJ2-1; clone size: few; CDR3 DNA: TGTGCCAGCAGCTCCTTAGCGGGAGGGTCTTACAATGAGCAGTTCTTC; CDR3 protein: CASSSLAGGSYNEQFF
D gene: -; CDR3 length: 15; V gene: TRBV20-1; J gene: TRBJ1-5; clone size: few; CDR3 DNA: TGCAGTGCTAGGCCCTCGGGCCGCCTCAATCAGCCCCAGCATTTT; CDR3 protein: CSARPSGRLNQPQHF
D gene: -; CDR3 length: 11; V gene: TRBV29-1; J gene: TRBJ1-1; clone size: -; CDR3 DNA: TGCAGCGTTGACCAAGGGGCTGAAGCTTTCTTT; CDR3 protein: CSVDQGAEAFF